These 21 T cell receptor beta chains were sequenced from one sample in a study of neoadjuvant nivolumab and ipilimumab in lung cancer. Sequencing was performed with immunoSEQ multiplex PCR; in TCRdb, only in-frame clones are kept and a portion is missing. The sample holds tens of thousands of clones; less than 95% are singletons and the top ten take 4.5% to 5%. This specimen consisted of peripheral blood, obtained after neoadjuvant nivolumab, alone or with ipilimumab, at or shortly before surgery. The receptors shown here come from an adult with non-small cell lung cancer.

V is TRBV29-1 and J is TRBJ1-2; D remains ambiguous. The CDR3 sequence is 15 residues long. Germline V CDR1 and CDR2: SQVTM, ANQGSEA. Trimming removed 7 bases at V and 3 bases at J, with 21 bases between. CDR3 DNA: TGCAGCGCCGTACTCGCCCAAACGTCCCACTATGGCTACACCTTC. It translates to CSAVLAQTSHYGYTF. The complete variable domain, with remaining parts taken from reference TRBV29-1 and TRBJ1-2, reads SAVISQKPSRDICQRGTSLTIQCQVDSQVTMMFWYRQQPGQSLTLIATANQGSEATYESGFVIDKFPISRPNLTFSTLTVSNMSPEDSSIYLCSAVLAQTSHYGYTFGSGTRLTVV.

The J gene is TRBJ2-3, the V gene TRBV11-2, with TRBD2 identical over 7 bases. Germline CDR1 and CDR2: SGHAT and FQNNGV. Trimming took 0 bases from V and 6 from J; bases not matched to a gene: 12. The CDR3 contains 17 residues. The CDR3 nucleotides are TGTGCCAGCAGCTTAGATCTGTGGGGGGGACGGTCGGATACGCAGTATTTT. Translating it yields CASSLDLWGGRSDTQYF.

V and J are TRBV13 and TRBJ2-6; 7 bases match TRBD2. There are 16 residues in the CDR3. Germline V gene sequence: CDR1 PRHDT, CDR2 FYEKMQ (reference sequence). J gave up 4 bases and V 8 bases, and 11 bases lay outside the gene matches. In nucleotides, the CDR3 is TGTGCCAGCGGGACCTTCAGCGGGGCCGGGGCCAACGTCCTGACTTTC. It translates to CASGTFSGAGANVLTF.

The table lists this clone with a count of one. The chain uses TRBV5-1 and TRBJ1-2; 10 bases align to TRBD1. Germline CDR1 and CDR2: SGHRS and YFSETQ. The CDR3 spans 15 residues. With 1 base clipped from V and 6 bases from J, the junction kept 6 bases outside the gene matches. For the CDR3, the DNA is TGCGCCAGCAGCTTGCTGACAGGGGGCGTCAATGGCTACACCTTC. It specifies CASSLLTGGVNGYTF.

The V and J genes are TRBV11-3 and TRBJ2-5, with D hard to call. Germline CDR1 SGHNT, CDR2 YENEEA. V lost 1 base, J lost 3 bases, and 6 bases lay in between. The CDR3 has 13 amino acids. The CDR3 protein is CASSLGQKETQYF. CDR3 nucleotides: TGTGCCAGCAGCTTAGGGCAGAAAGAGACCCAGTACTTC. The full variable domain, its missing parts supplied by reference TRBV11-3 and TRBJ2-5, is EAGVVQSPRYKIIEKKQPVAFWCNPISGHNTLYWYLQNLGQGPELLIRYENEEAVDDSQLPKDRFSAERLKGVDSTLKIQPAELGDSAVYLCASSLGQKETQYFGPGTRLLVL.

The rearrangement links TRBV4-1 to TRBJ1-1; 8 nucleotides align to TRBD1. V shed 5 bases, J shed 4 bases, and the junction held 6 bases outside the gene matches. The CDR3 loop spans 14 amino acids. Germline CDR1 and CDR2: MGHRA and YSYEKL. The CDR3 region has the DNA TGCGCCAGCAGCAAGTTGGACAGGGCCACTGAAGCTTTCTTT. The encoded protein is CASSKLDRATEAFF.

This chain connects TRBV5-1 to TRBJ2-7; 8 bases match TRBD2. Looked up from germline, CDR1 is SGHRS and CDR2 is YFSETQ. The CDR3 is made up of 15 amino acids. V lost 3 bases and J lost 3; bases outside the gene matches: 8. The CDR3 DNA is TGCGCCAGCAGCTCCCTGCGGGGGGCGGACTACGAGCAGTACTTC. Protein product: CASSSLRGADYEQYF.

The chain couples TRBV6-5 to TRBJ2-2, with TRBD2 identical over 7 bases. Trimming cost V 7 bases and J 6 bases; bases outside gene matches: 2. Germline lookup yields CDR1 MNHEY and CDR2 SVGAGI. The CDR3 covers 12 residues. The DNA of the CDR3 is TGTGCCAGCACCCGGGGGGCCGGGGAGCTGTTTTTT. It yields the protein CASTRGAGELFF.

The CDR3 bases are TGTGCCAGCACTCGGACAGGGGTTAACTATGGCTACACCTTC. Its protein product is CASTRTGVNYGYTF. The chain joins TRBV5-6 to TRBJ1-2; 9 positions agree with TRBD1. V shed 6 bases and J 1 base; nucleotides not matched to a gene: 4. Germline lookup yields CDR1 SGHDT and CDR2 YYEEEE. This CDR3 has 14 amino acids.

The rearrangement links TRBV5-1 to TRBJ1-4, with D hard to call. The CDR3 runs to 15 residues. Germline CDR1 SGHRS, CDR2 YFSETQ. Trimming stripped 2 bases from V and 0 bases from J, with 8 bases between. CDR3 DNA: TGCGCCAGCAGCTTAACGGTAGCAACTAATGAAAAACTGTTTTTT. Translation gives CASSLTVATNEKLFF.

This sequence joins TRBV18 and TRBJ1-6; tentatively, D is TRBD1 (5 bases). Germline V lookup: CDR1 KGHSH, CDR2 LQKENI. The CDR3 has 14 amino acids. Trimming cost V 2 bases and J 8 bases, with 10 bases left between them. In DNA, the CDR3 is TGTGCCAGCTCACCATCTGGGACTTATTCACCCCTCCACTTT. Encoded protein: CASSPSGTYSPLHF.

The V and J genes are TRBV5-4 and TRBJ2-5; D is possibly TRBD1 or TRBD2 (5 bases each). CDR1 and CDR2 from the germline V gene are SGHNT and YYREEE (reference sequence). Trimming left V 1 base short and J 3 bases short, with 7 bases between. This CDR3 region has 13 residues. Here the CDR3 DNA reads TGTGCCAGCAGCTTGTTGGGGGAAGAGACCCAGTACTTC. Amino acid sequence: CASSLLGEETQYF.

The rearrangement links TRBV6-6 to TRBJ1-2; TRBD1 is a possible D gene (5 bases). V shed 2 bases and J shed 8 bases, with 12 bases lying between them. The CDR3 is 13 residues long. Germline CDR1 reads MNHNY; CDR2 reads SVGAGI (reference sequence). CDR3 coding DNA: TGTGCCAGCAGTTACGAGGGGCGGCAAGGCTACACCTTC. As protein: CASSYEGRQGYTF.

This clone was counted only a few times. This rearrangement joins TRBV5-1 to TRBJ2-5; D gene uncertain. Germline CDR1 is SGHRS and CDR2 is YFSETQ. The CDR3 sequence is 12 residues long. Deletions cut 0 bases from V and 5 bases from J, with 5 bases between. Here the CDR3 reads CASSLATETQYF. The CDR3 DNA reads as TGCGCCAGCAGCTTGGCCACGGAGACCCAGTACTTC.

This chain links TRBV18 with TRBJ2-2; D remains ambiguous. Trimming left V 1 base short and J 6 bases short, with 12 bases between. The CDR3 sequence is 15 residues long. From germline, CDR1 is KGHSH and CDR2 LQKENI. The CDR3 bases are TGTGCCAGCTCACCACTGGAGATTGGAGCCGGGGAGCTGTTTTTT. This translates into CASSPLEIGAGELFF.

This rearrangement joins TRBV7-9 to TRBJ2-7; possibly TRBD2 for D (6 bases). Germline assignment: CDR1 SEHNR and CDR2 FQNEAQ (reference sequence). This CDR3 has 11 amino acids. V lost 9 bases, J lost 6 bases, and 12 bases lay in between. The CDR3 loop is CARGGGREQYF. The CDR3 DNA sequence: TGTGCCAGAGGAGGAGGGCGCGAGCAGTACTTC.

The V call is TRBV28, the J call TRBJ2-6; tentative D call: TRBD1 (5 bases). V lost 6 bases and J 7 bases, leaving 13 bases between the germline ends. Germline V gene data show CDR1 as MDHEN and CDR2 as SYDVKM. The CDR3 sequence is 14 residues long. The CDR3 is CASRSRAIANVLTF. CDR3 bases: TGTGCCAGCAGGTCCAGGGCGATTGCCAACGTCCTGACTTTC.

This sequence joins TRBV5-4 and TRBJ2-7; D call uncertain. Trimming removed 0 bases from V and 3 bases from J, with 13 bases in between. The CDR3 contains 15 residues. Germline V gene data show CDR1 as SGHNT and CDR2 as YYREEE (reference sequence). The CDR3 reads CASSLGPSPNYEQYF. The CDR3 nucleotides read TGTGCCAGCAGCTTGGGTCCCAGTCCGAACTACGAGCAGTACTTC.

The genes are TRBV6-1 and TRBJ2-3, with TRBD1 identical over 8 bases. J gave up 6 bases and V 7 bases, and 9 bases lay outside the gene matches. Looked up from germline, CDR1 is MNHNS and CDR2 is SASEGT. CDR3 size: 14 residues. The CDR3 sequence is CASTMRQGRDTQYF. Here the CDR3 DNA reads TGTGCCAGCACTATGAGACAGGGGAGGGATACGCAGTATTTT.

The chain carries TRBV13 and TRBJ1-2; 7 nucleotides line up with TRBD1. The CDR3 contains 16 residues. Unmatched junction bases numbered 14, after V lost 4 bases and J lost 6 bases. Germline values: CDR1 PRHDT, CDR2 FYEKMQ (reference sequence). The CDR3, as DNA: TGTGCCAGCAGCTCTGGGCCCTCAGGGGGAGGTCATGGCTACACCTTC. As protein: CASSSGPSGGGHGYTF.

This chain links TRBV2 with TRBJ1-3, with D unresolved. V shed 0 bases and J shed 4 bases, with 19 bases lying between them. The CDR3 covers 18 residues. Germline loops: CDR1 SNHLY, CDR2 FYNNEI. The chain's CDR3 is CASSEALRLRVAGNTIYF. DNA for the CDR3: TGTGCCAGCAGTGAAGCGCTTCGACTGAGGGTAGCCGGAAACACCATATATTTT.